This TCR beta chain was captured by sequencing in a study of CD8 T cells in ankylosing spondylitis. Study-wide results and limits: Blood from ankylosing spondylitis patients appeared to carry a characteristic eight-variant TCR beta motif.

TCRdb reprocessed the 5' RACE reads via MiXCR and lists one record per CDR3 protein. The sample holds some 400,000 distinct CDR3 sequences; approximately 20% are singletons and the top ten take about 16%. The sample holds one count of this clonotype. Its specificity is unknown. Sequenced material: blood, either unsorted or a sorted T cell fraction (not recorded which). This TCR derives from a male donor with ankylosing spondylitis.

The CDR3 protein is CSARGQLDTGELFF. For the CDR3, the DNA is TGCAGTGCTCGGGGTCAGCTGGACACCGGGGAGCTGTTTTTT. The gene calls are TRBV20-1 and TRBJ2-2; D may be TRBD2 (5 bases). Trimming stripped 5 bases from V and 3 bases from J, with 13 bases between. Germline CDR1 is DFQATT and CDR2 is SNEGSKA (reference sequence). The CDR3 is 14 residues long.